The 21 T cell receptor beta chains below come from one sample, sequenced in a study of beta chain features in type 1 diabetes. Notes on the study in general: For Type 1 diabetes patients, all four CD4+ subsets carried TCRB CDR3s that were moderately but significantly shorter.

These receptors' antigens are unknown. The study reverse transcribed the entire isolated RNA, so it sequenced expressed TCRB transcripts. Generated by immunoSEQ multiplex PCR, the TCRdb table keeps only in-frame clones and is missing some. The sample includes 600,000 to 700,000 clones, 9.5% to 15% of them seen just once. Material: naive CD4+ T cells from blood. These receptors were collected from a man under 40 with type 1 diabetes.

The V call is TRBV7-6, the J call TRBJ1-4; D possibly corresponds to TRBD1 (5 bases). Trimming left V 4 bases short and J 6 bases short, with 24 bases between. The CDR3 contains 18 residues. CDR1 is SGHVS and CDR2 is FNYEAQ in the germline V gene. The CDR3 reads CASSSLKPGPSLHEKLFF. The CDR3, as DNA: TGTGCCAGCAGCTCACTGAAGCCGGGGCCCAGCCTTCATGAAAAACTGTTTTTT.

A few counts support this clone. The J gene is TRBJ2-1, the V gene TRBV5-4; 7 bases fit TRBD1. Germline values: CDR1 SGHNT, CDR2 YYREEE (reference sequence). The V segment lost 0 bases and the J segment 8 bases; nucleotides outside the gene matches: 11. The CDR3 consists of 16 residues. The CDR3 loop is CASSLAVTGPPDEQFF. CDR3 coding DNA: TGTGCCAGCAGCTTGGCTGTGACAGGGCCCCCTGATGAGCAGTTCTTC.

This clone has only a few counts. CDR3 nucleotide sequence: TGTGCCAGCAGTAGTGAGACCTATGGCTACACCTTC. Protein product: CASSSETYGYTF. This chain joins TRBV13 and TRBJ1-2; D not certain. V was pared by 6 bases and J by 4 bases, with 9 bases between. Germline CDR1 and CDR2: PRHDT and FYEKMQ (reference sequence). This CDR3 comprises 12 residues. The entire variable domain, with the rest obtained from reference TRBV13 and TRBJ1-2, is as follows: AAGVIQSPRHLIKEKRETATLKCYPIPRHDTVYWYQQGPGQDPQFLISFYEKMQSDKGSIPDRFSAQQFSDYHSELNMSSLELGDSALYFCASSSETYGYTFGSGTRLTVV.

The chain uses TRBV2 and TRBJ2-2; D possibly corresponds to TRBD2 (6 bases). The CDR3 contains 13 residues. V was cut by 5 bases and J by 7 bases, with 11 bases left in between. Germline assignment: CDR1 SNHLY and CDR2 FYNNEI. The CDR3 DNA reads as TGTGCCAGCAGTCGGACTATCTTCGGGGAGCTGTTTTTT. This sequence encodes CASSRTIFGELFF.

The rearrangement joins TRBV19 to TRBJ2-5; either TRBD1 or TRBD2 may supply D (5 bases each). CDR1 and CDR2 (germline): LNHDA, SQIVND (reference sequence). CDR3 length equals 14 residues. V lost 6 bases and J 2 bases, leaving 13 bases between the germline ends. The DNA for the CDR3 is TGTGCCAGTAGAGATGGGGGATCTCAAGAGACCCAGTACTTC. Translation gives CASRDGGSQETQYF.

This clone has only a few counts. Its ends do not fully match the called genes, so a read error is possible. The rearrangement joins TRBV28 to TRBJ2-1; D is ambiguous. The germline gives CDR1 MDHEN, CDR2 SYDVKM. The CDR3 length is 14 residues. The CDR3 spells CASSLSRAYNEQFF. CDR3 in DNA: TGTGCCAGCAGCTTATCTAGGGCCTACAATGAGCAGTTCTTC.

The sample holds a few counts of this clone. The chain is built from TRBV5-1 and TRBJ2-7; D perhaps matches TRBD1 (6 bases). Germline assignment: CDR1 SGHRS and CDR2 YFSETQ. The CDR3 is 13 amino acids. Trimming cost V 2 bases and J 4 bases, with 10 bases left between them. CDR3 nucleotide sequence: TGCGCCAGCAGCTTCTCACAGGGATACGAGCAGTACTTC. Protein product: CASSFSQGYEQYF.

This clone was found a few times. This chain uses TRBV30 with TRBJ1-2, with D possibly TRBD1 on 5 matching bases. Germline V CDR1 and CDR2: GTSNPN, SVGIG (reference sequence). V lost 5 bases to trimming and J lost 2 bases, with 12 bases between them. The CDR3 loop spans 13 amino acids. The CDR3 DNA follows: TGTGCCTGGTCAGGGCCAGACAACTATGGCTACACCTTC. Its translation is CAWSGPDNYGYTF. The variable domain in full, with the rest retrieved from reference TRBV30 and TRBJ1-2, is SQTIHQWPATLVQPVGSPLSLECTVEGTSNPNLYWYRQAAGRGLQLLFYSVGIGQISSEVPQNLSASRPQDRQFILSSKKLLLSDSGFYLCAWSGPDNYGYTFGSGTRLTVV.

The chain employs TRBV4-3 and TRBJ2-7; 8 nucleotides align to TRBD2. CDR3 length: 13 residues. After removal of 1 base from V and 6 bases from J, the junction contained 2 bases not matched to a gene. In germline, CDR1 is LGHNA, CDR2 YSLEER. CDR3 amino acids: CASSQGLAGEQYF. The CDR3 DNA reads TGCGCCAGCAGCCAAGGTCTAGCGGGCGAGCAGTACTTC.

Only a few counts were recorded for this clone. The chain recombines TRBV5-4 with TRBJ2-7; 10 positions match TRBD2. Germline CDR1 is SGHNT and CDR2 is YYREEE (reference sequence). The ends lost 1 base at V and 6 bases at J; junction bases unmatched: 7. This CDR3 comprises 15 residues. The CDR3 reads CASSLMLAGGVEQYF. The CDR3 region has the DNA TGTGCCAGCAGCTTGATGTTAGCGGGGGGAGTCGAGCAGTACTTC.

This clone was counted a few times. The V and J genes are TRBV2 and TRBJ2-3; a possible D gene is TRBD2 (5 bases). This CDR3 has 13 residues. The ends were cut back, 5 bases at V and 1 base at J, with 7 bases in the middle. CDR1 SNHLY and CDR2 FYNNEI come from the germline V gene. The DNA of the CDR3 is TGTGCCAGCAGTTCAGCGGGCACAGATACGCAGTATTTT. Translated, it gives CASSSAGTDTQYF.

V gene TRBV11-3 combines with J gene TRBJ1-1; no firm D call. V lost 0 bases to trimming and J lost 6 bases, with 14 bases between them. Germline V gene data show CDR1 as SGHNT and CDR2 as YENEEA. The CDR3 consists of 15 residues. CDR3 DNA: TGTGCCAGCAGCTTAGACGACCGGATTGGGGCTGAAGCTTTCTTT. Amino acid sequence: CASSLDDRIGAEAFF. The full variable domain, completed using reference TRBV11-3 and TRBJ1-1, is EAGVVQSPRYKIIEKKQPVAFWCNPISGHNTLYWYLQNLGQGPELLIRYENEEAVDDSQLPKDRFSAERLKGVDSTLKIQPAELGDSAVYLCASSLDDRIGAEAFFGQGTRLTVV.

This clone has more than one count but fewer than ten. The rearrangement joins TRBV28 to TRBJ2-7; D perhaps matches TRBD1 (6 bases). The CDR3 extends over 13 amino acids. Germline assignment: CDR1 MDHEN and CDR2 SYDVKM. With 9 bases removed from V and 0 bases from J, the gap between germline ends came to 12 bases. The CDR3 sequence: CASRGGISYEQYF. The CDR3 bases are TGTGCCAGTCGAGGGGGTATCTCCTACGAGCAGTACTTC.

The rearrangement joins TRBV7-6 to TRBJ2-3; no clear D gene. The CDR3 length is 14 residues. The germline V and J ends were trimmed by 1 base and 0 bases, with 5 bases remaining between them. Germline V CDR1 and CDR2: SGHVS, FNYEAQ. The CDR3 sequence: CASSLEASTDTQYF. CDR3 nucleotide sequence: TGTGCCAGCAGCTTAGAGGCTAGCACAGATACGCAGTATTTT.

This clone was counted between two and nine times. The V call is TRBV27, the J call TRBJ1-3, with D unclear. CDR1 is MNHEY and CDR2 is SMNVEV in the germline V gene (reference sequence). The CDR3 is 15 amino acids. V lost 2 bases to trimming and J lost 0 bases, with 8 bases between them. The CDR3 nucleotides read TGTGCCAGCAGTTTAAACACAGACTCTGGAAACACCATATATTTT. Residues: CASSLNTDSGNTIYF.

This clone was detected a few times. The V gene is TRBV7-9, the J gene TRBJ1-5; D perhaps matches TRBD1 (6 bases). Per the germline V gene, CDR1 is SEHNR and CDR2 is FQNEAQ (reference sequence). Trimming removed 3 bases at V and 6 bases at J, with 9 bases between. The CDR3 length is 13 residues. The CDR3 coding sequence is TGTGCCAGCAGCTTTACAGGGAGTCAGCCCCAGCATTTT. It translates to CASSFTGSQPQHF. Supplemented by reference TRBV7-9 and TRBJ1-5, the full variable domain reads DTGVSQNPRHKITKRGQNVTFRCDPISEHNRLYWYRQTLGQGPEFLTYFQNEAQLEKSRLLSDRFSAERPKGSFSTLEIQRTEQGDSAMYLCASSFTGSQPQHFGDGTRLSIL.

This clone was found a few times. The genes are TRBV30 and TRBJ2-4; possibly TRBD1 or TRBD2 for D (6 bases each). Germline values: CDR1 GTSNPN, CDR2 SVGIG (reference sequence). V was shortened by 5 bases and J by 0 bases, with 11 bases between the two germline ends. The CDR3 loop spans 14 amino acids. CDR3 in DNA: TGTGCCTGGGGACTACAGGGAGCCAAAAACATTCAGTACTTC. Residues: CAWGLQGAKNIQYF.

This clone has just a few counts. The chain has TRBV4-3 and TRBJ1-2; no firm D call. Germline CDR1 reads LGHNA; CDR2 reads YSLEER. Deletions cut 0 bases from V and 3 bases from J, with 5 bases between. The CDR3 is made up of 13 amino acids. CDR3 DNA: TGCGCCAGCAGCCAAGATTCCGACTATGGCTACACCTTC. Translation gives CASSQDSDYGYTF.

The rearrangement links TRBV29-1 to TRBJ2-7, with D possibly being TRBD1 or TRBD2 (5 bases each). Trimming took off 0 bases at V and 9 bases at J, with 15 bases between the two ends. CDR3 length: 13 residues. CDR1 is SQVTM, CDR2 ANQGSEA, per germline. The CDR3 DNA reads TGCAGCGTTGAAGATCGTCCAGGGACCGCGCAGTACTTC. It yields the protein CSVEDRPGTAQYF.

J is TRBJ1-6 and V is TRBV27; the match to TRBD1 covers 8 bases. This CDR3 is 17 amino acids long. The junction had 8 bases not matched to a gene; V was cut back by 7 bases and J by 0 bases. Germline loops: CDR1 MNHEY, CDR2 SMNVEV (reference sequence). CDR3 sequence (DNA): TGTGCCAGCATGGACAGGGTGACCAGCTCCTATAATTCACCCCTCCACTTT. It specifies CASMDRVTSSYNSPLHF.

With regard to this clone: This sample includes further DNA sequences coding for the same CDR3. The chain joins TRBV5-1 to TRBJ1-1, with 7 bases aligning to TRBD1. V lost 0 bases, J lost 7 bases, and 0 bases stayed unmatched. The CDR3 is 12 residues long. The V gene's germline CDR1 is SGHRS and CDR2 YFSETQ. CDR3 loop: CASSLGDSEAFF. In nucleotides, the CDR3 is TGCGCCAGCAGCTTGGGGGACAGTGAAGCTTTCTTT.